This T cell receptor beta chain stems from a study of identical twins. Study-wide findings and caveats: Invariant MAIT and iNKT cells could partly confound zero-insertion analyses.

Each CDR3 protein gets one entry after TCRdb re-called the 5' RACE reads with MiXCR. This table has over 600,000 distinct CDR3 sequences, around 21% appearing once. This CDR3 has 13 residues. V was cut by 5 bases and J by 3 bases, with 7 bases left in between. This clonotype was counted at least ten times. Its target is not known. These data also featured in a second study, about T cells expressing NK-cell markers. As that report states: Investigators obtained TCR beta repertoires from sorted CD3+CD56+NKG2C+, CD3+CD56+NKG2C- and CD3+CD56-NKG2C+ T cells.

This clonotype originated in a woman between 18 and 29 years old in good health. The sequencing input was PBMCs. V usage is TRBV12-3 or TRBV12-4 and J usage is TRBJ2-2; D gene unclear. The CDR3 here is CASSTLDTGELFF. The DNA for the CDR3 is TGTGCCAGCAGTACGCTAGACACCGGGGAGCTGTTTTTT.